The 32 T cell receptor beta chains reported below all come from one sample, sequenced in a study of T cells expressing NK-cell markers. Reanalyzing the 5' RACE reads, TCRdb keeps one entry per CDR3 protein, without DNA. The sample's table shows about 380,000 distinct CDR3 sequences. Sequences were obtained from blood T cells: a sorted CD56 or NKG2C T cell subset, CD4+ or CD8+ T cells, or bulk PBMC T cells (not recorded which). The receptors were gathered from a man aged 18-69 years in good health.

The chain joins TRBV6-6 to TRBJ1-1; absent DNA, TCRdb's TRBD1 call cannot be checked. The germline gives CDR1 MNHNY, CDR2 SVGAGI (reference sequence). This CDR3 contains 12 residues. The CDR3 protein is CASKTGNTEAFF.

The chain combines TRBV20-1 with TRBJ1-5; TCRdb's D call, TRBD1, is unchecked because there is no DNA. In germline, CDR1 is DFQATT, CDR2 SNEGSKA (reference sequence). The CDR3 has 16 residues. CDR3 sequence: CSVQAGTGVRNQPQHF.

This CDR3 is CSVDSRDKAQETQYF. The chain has TRBV29-1 and TRBJ2-5; no DNA is available, so the TRBD1 call from TCRdb remains unchecked. CDR1 and CDR2 (germline): SQVTM, ANQGSEA. The CDR3 is 15 amino acids.

V and J are TRBV20-1 and TRBJ2-5; TCRdb's D call, TRBD1, is unchecked because there is no DNA. This CDR3 spans 16 amino acids. Germline V gives CDR1 DFQATT, CDR2 SNEGSKA (reference sequence). Here the CDR3 reads CSAIRTRIKYQETQYF.

The gene calls are TRBV6-5 and TRBJ2-1; checking the TCRdb D call of TRBD2 is not possible without DNA. Germline CDR1 reads MNHEY; CDR2 reads SVGAGI. CDR3 length: 18 amino acids. CDR3 sequence: CASSYMAPGLALYNEQFF.

The chain uses TRBV7-3 and TRBJ2-1; TCRdb gives TRBD1 as the D gene, but with no DNA this cannot be confirmed. This CDR3 is built from 16 residues. Germline CDR1 SGHTA, CDR2 FQGTGA. The chain's CDR3 is CASSSRRDRIGNEQFF.

J is TRBJ2-2 and V is TRBV20-1. Germline values: CDR1 DFQATT, CDR2 SNEGSKA (reference sequence). The CDR3 runs 13 residues. The CDR3 region is CSAARPQTGELFF.

This chain joins TRBV2 and TRBJ1-5; TCRdb reports TRBD1, a call that lacks DNA to check it against. Germline V lookup: CDR1 SNHLY, CDR2 FYNNEI. The CDR3 contains 13 residues. The CDR3 reads CASAAQGNQPQHF.

The chain uses TRBV20-1 and TRBJ2-5; the D gene TCRdb calls, TRBD1, cannot be checked with no DNA. CDR3 length: 14 residues. Germline CDR1 DFQATT, CDR2 SNEGSKA (reference sequence). CDR3 protein: CSARPGKFKETQYF.

This chain links TRBV6-1 with TRBJ2-3; TCRdb returns TRBD1, unconfirmable since there is no DNA. Germline V gene lookup returns CDR1 MNHNS and CDR2 SASEGT. The CDR3 contains 14 residues. The CDR3 here is CASRAPGPTDTQYF.

The chain has TRBV5-5 and TRBJ2-6; TCRdb picks TRBD1, but there is no DNA to check that call. Germline V gene data show CDR1 as SGHKS and CDR2 as YYEKEE (reference sequence). The CDR3 has 18 amino acids. This CDR3 is CASSLDGQGYSGANVLTF. Using reference TRBV5-5 and TRBJ2-6 for the parts outside the CDR3, the full variable domain is DAGVTQSPTHLIKTRGQQVTLRCSPISGHKSVSWYQQVLGQGPQFIFQYYEKEERGRGNFPDRFSARQFPNYSSELNVNALLLGDSALYLCASSLDGQGYSGANVLTFGAGSRLTVL.

This chain uses TRBV28 with TRBJ1-1. The V gene's germline CDR1 is MDHEN and CDR2 SYDVKM. The CDR3 consists of 12 residues. The CDR3 here is CASGWGTTEAFF. The full variable domain, with the rest looked up from reference TRBV28 and TRBJ1-1, is DVKVTQSSRYLVKRTGEKVFLECVQDMDHENMFWYRQDPGLGLRLIYFSYDVKMKEKGDIPEGYSVSREKKERFSLILESASTNQTSMYLCASGWGTTEAFFGQGTRLTVV.

The gene calls are TRBV24-1 and TRBJ2-5; absent DNA, TCRdb's TRBD2 call cannot be checked. The CDR3 length is 14 residues. Germline V gives CDR1 KGHDR, CDR2 SFDVKD. The CDR3 loop reads CATSRGISGETQYF.

The chain joins TRBV6-5 to TRBJ2-3. This CDR3 contains 15 residues. Germline CDR1 is MNHEY and CDR2 is SVGAGI. CDR3 amino acids: CASSYTTASVDTQYF.

V and J are TRBV28 and TRBJ2-7. This CDR3 has 13 amino acids. Germline loops: CDR1 MDHEN, CDR2 SYDVKM. The CDR3: CASSARALAEQYF.

The chain has TRBV5-1 and TRBJ1-1. Germline V CDR1 and CDR2: SGHRS, YFSETQ. CDR3 size: 16 residues. This CDR3 is CASRPGGEILNTEAFF.

The V and J genes are TRBV7-8 and TRBJ2-7. CDR1 SGHVS and CDR2 FQNEAQ come from the germline V gene. The CDR3 covers 15 residues. This CDR3 reads CASSLVRVSSYEQYF. The complete variable domain, with remaining parts taken from reference TRBV7-8 and TRBJ2-7, reads GAGVSQSPRYKVAKRGQDVALRCDPISGHVSLFWYQQALGQGPEFLTYFQNEAQLDKSGLPSDRFFAERPEGSVSTLKIQRTQQEDSAVYLCASSLVRVSSYEQYFGPGTRLTVT.

The chain combines TRBV18 with TRBJ1-3. This CDR3 has 16 residues. Germline loops: CDR1 KGHSH, CDR2 LQKENI. The CDR3 region is CASSPTVGVVGNTIYF.

This CDR3 reads CASRRGTAEAGELFF. The gene calls are TRBV3-1 and TRBJ2-2; as DNA is missing, the TRBD2 call by TCRdb cannot be tested. The CDR3 is 15 residues long. Germline-derived CDR1 and CDR2 are LGHDT and YNNKEL (reference sequence).

The chain employs TRBV20-1 and TRBJ2-1; the D call of TRBD2 rests on TCRdb alone, since no DNA is present to check it. Germline V CDR1 and CDR2: DFQATT, SNEGSKA (reference sequence). The CDR3 has 12 residues. The CDR3 spells CTAGPAGNEQFF.

V is TRBV7-2 and J is TRBJ2-3. Germline V gives CDR1 SGHTA, CDR2 FQGNSA. The CDR3 runs 17 residues. CDR3 sequence: CASSLRLLGDYTDTQYF.

This chain uses TRBV6-1 with TRBJ2-7; the TRBD1 assignment by TCRdb is unverifiable without DNA. This CDR3 has 15 residues. CDR1 MNHNS and CDR2 SASEGT come from the germline V gene. CDR3 sequence: CASSPGTTSSYEQYF.

The chain has TRBV12-3 or TRBV12-4 and TRBJ2-3; TCRdb's D gene call, TRBD2, goes unchecked for lack of DNA. The CDR3 is made up of 17 amino acids. The CDR3 protein is CASSYSTSGGAGGTQYF.

The V and J genes are TRBV7-8 and TRBJ1-2; TCRdb calls TRBD1, which cannot be checked without DNA. Germline CDR1 is SGHVS and CDR2 is FQNEAQ. The CDR3 loop spans 12 amino acids. CDR3 in amino acids: CASSLTGIGYTF.

The J gene is TRBJ1-2, the V gene TRBV19; the TRBD1 assignment by TCRdb is unverifiable without DNA. Germline-derived CDR1 and CDR2 are LNHDA and SQIVND (reference sequence). The CDR3 is 14 residues long. CDR3: CASSPTGLNYGYTF.

J is TRBJ2-7 and V is TRBV11-2; absent DNA, TCRdb's TRBD1 call cannot be checked. This CDR3 has 17 amino acids. Germline lookup yields CDR1 SGHAT and CDR2 FQNNGV. The CDR3 sequence is CASSLDPPTSHYYEQYF. Looking up the rest from reference TRBV11-2 and TRBJ2-7 gives the full variable domain: EAGVAQSPRYKIIEKRQSVAFWCNPISGHATLYWYQQILGQGPKLLIQFQNNGVVDDSQLPKDRFSAERLKGVDSTLKIQPAKLEDSAVYLCASSLDPPTSHYYEQYFGPGTRLTVT.

The chain is built from TRBV6-1 and TRBJ2-7; there is no DNA to check the TCRdb D call of TRBD1. CDR3 length equals 15 residues. CDR1 MNHNS and CDR2 SASEGT come from the germline V gene. CDR3 sequence reads: CASSGTRGLAYEQYF.

The chain recombines TRBV11-2 with TRBJ2-3; TCRdb's D call of TRBD1 is untestable without DNA. Germline V CDR1 and CDR2: SGHAT, FQNNGV. The CDR3 sequence is 13 residues long. CDR3 sequence reads: CASSPPFGDTQYF.

V and J are TRBV7-9 and TRBJ2-7; TCRdb gives TRBD1 as the D gene, but with no DNA this cannot be confirmed. Per germline, CDR1 SEHNR and CDR2 FQNEAQ (reference sequence). The length of the CDR3 is 16 residues. The CDR3 here is CASSLARWGGYHEQYF.

The chain couples TRBV11-2 to TRBJ2-3; the D call from TCRdb, TRBD2, cannot be confirmed without DNA. The CDR3 has 19 residues. CDR1 and CDR2 from the germline V gene are SGHAT and FQNNGV. The CDR3 protein is CASSFPRLAGGLREDTQYF.

This chain joins TRBV5-1 and TRBJ1-2; TCRdb calls TRBD1, which cannot be checked without DNA. The CDR3 length is 15 residues. Germline loops: CDR1 SGHRS, CDR2 YFSETQ. The CDR3 loop is CASSLRSPGNYGYTF.

The rearrangement joins TRBV7-2 to TRBJ1-5. This CDR3 comprises 14 residues. Germline V gives CDR1 SGHTA, CDR2 FQGNSA. CDR3 in amino acids: CASRQGLGNQPQHF. Supplemented by reference TRBV7-2 and TRBJ1-5, the full variable domain reads GAGVSQSPSNKVTEKGKDVELRCDPISGHTALYWYRQSLGQGLEFLIYFQGNSAPDKSGLPSDRFSAERTGGSVSTLTIQRTQQEDSAVYLCASRQGLGNQPQHFGDGTRLSIL.